The following is a T cell receptor (beta chain) sequence with its context. A single base separates this from a much larger clone, so it may be a read error. Trimming left V 0 bases short and J 6 bases short, with 17 bases between. The CDR3 length is 16 residues. CDR1 is MNHEY and CDR2 is SVGAGI in the germline V gene. The data were taken from a study of CD8+CD57+ T cells in acquired aplastic anemia. All patients picked for sequencing had shown, by flow cytometry, an expansion of CD8+CD57+ cells. For CDR3 and TCR beta VDJ profiling, genomic DNA was the template used. Each CDR3 protein gets one entry after TCRdb re-called the reads with MiXCR. The sample comprises around 290,000 distinct CDR3 sequences, approximately 60% of which are singletons, and 1.3% rests with the top ten.

The receptor comes from a human donor with aplastic anemia. The specimen sequenced was sorted CD4+, CD8+, or CD8+CD57+ T cells (not recorded which) from PBMCs. This chain uses TRBV6-5 with TRBJ1-1; D is perhaps TRBD1 (6 bases). CDR3 in DNA: TGTGCCAGCAGTTACTCGACGGGGGGCGCAAAACCTGAAGCTTTCTTT. Translation gives CASSYSTGGAKPEAFF.